Listed below are T cell receptor beta chains from one sample, sequenced in a study of regulatory T cells in long-lasting Graves disease. One entry per CDR3 protein results from TCRdb running MiXCR on the multiplex PCR reads. The top ten hold around 10% of the sample, which has some 410,000 distinct CDR3 sequences, about 17% seen once. This sample was also put to use in a study of T cells in Graves' hyperthyroidism and ophthalmopathy.

Specimen: peripheral blood mononuclear cells (PBMCs), collected at new diagnosis, from a patient treated with antithyroid drugs. These receptors all stem from a woman younger than 45 with Graves disease. Each CDR3 is given with its conserved first and last residue. Each record gives: CDR3 protein, CDR3 DNA, V gene, J gene, D gene, clone size. The D gene is left open where the match is weak. Size tells how often a clone was seen (once, few, many) or the class of an expanded clone, and some rows leave it out.

CDR3aa: CASSQSDRGYGYTF; CDR3nt: TGTGCCAGCAGCCAGAGCGACAGAGGTTATGGCTACACCTTC; v_gene: TRBV14; j_gene: TRBJ1-2; d_gene: .; abundance: few
CDR3aa: CASRPAGGFTEAFF; CDR3nt: TGTGCCAGCAGACCGGCAGGGGGCTTCACTGAAGCTTTCTTT; v_gene: TRBV27; j_gene: TRBJ1-1; d_gene: TRBD1; abundance: many
CDR3aa: CASSGSGRASGELFF; CDR3nt: TGTGCCAGTAGTGGAAGCGGGAGGGCCTCCGGGGAGCTGTTTTTT; v_gene: TRBV19; j_gene: TRBJ2-2; d_gene: TRBD2; abundance: .
CDR3aa: CASNRNLLAGNEQFF; CDR3nt: TGTGCCAGCAATCGGAACTTACTAGCGGGCAATGAGCAGTTCTTC; v_gene: TRBV28; j_gene: TRBJ2-1; d_gene: TRBD2; abundance: .
CDR3aa: CASSLAPTSGTEQFF; CDR3nt: TGTGCCAGCAGCTTGGCTCCTACTAGCGGAACTGAGCAGTTCTTC; v_gene: TRBV5-4; j_gene: TRBJ2-1; d_gene: TRBD2; abundance: .
CDR3aa: CATSRDRLQPNEKLFF; CDR3nt: TGTGCCACCAGCAGAGACCGGCTCCAACCCAATGAAAAACTGTTTTTT; v_gene: TRBV15; j_gene: TRBJ1-4; d_gene: .; abundance: few
CDR3aa: CASSFRLPGRYTEAFF; CDR3nt: TGTGCCAGCAGTTTTCGTCTCCCGGGACGGTACACTGAAGCTTTCTTT; v_gene: TRBV12-3/TRBV12-4; j_gene: TRBJ1-1; d_gene: .; abundance: many
CDR3aa: CASSLESRHEQFF; CDR3nt: TGTGCCAGCAGCTTAGAGTCTAGACATGAGCAGTTCTTC; v_gene: TRBV11-3; j_gene: TRBJ2-1; d_gene: .; abundance: many
CDR3aa: CASSMTGANTGELFF; CDR3nt: TGTGCCAGCAGTATGACAGGGGCGAACACCGGGGAGCTGTTTTTT; v_gene: TRBV28; j_gene: TRBJ2-2; d_gene: TRBD1; abundance: many
CDR3aa: CASSPLAGGGETQYF; CDR3nt: TGTGCCAGCAGCCCCCTAGCGGGAGGAGGAGAGACCCAGTACTTC; v_gene: TRBV7-2; j_gene: TRBJ2-5; d_gene: TRBD2; abundance: many
CDR3aa: CASSSLGRPLDEQYF; CDR3nt: TGTGCCAGCAGTTCCCTCGGACGGCCCCTGGACGAGCAGTACTTC; v_gene: TRBV6-5; j_gene: TRBJ2-7; d_gene: .; abundance: many
CDR3aa: CASSKHMGGAGFEQFF; CDR3nt: TGTGCCAGCAGCAAACACATGGGGGGCGCAGGTTTTGAGCAGTTCTTC; v_gene: TRBV27; j_gene: TRBJ2-1; d_gene: .; abundance: many
CDR3aa: CASMTGTGEQYF; CDR3nt: TGTGCCAGCATGACAGGGACGGGCGAGCAGTACTTC; v_gene: TRBV28; j_gene: TRBJ2-7; d_gene: TRBD1; abundance: few
CDR3aa: CASSMTGNSYEQYF; CDR3nt: TGTGCCAGTAGTATGACAGGGAACTCCTACGAGCAGTACTTC; v_gene: TRBV19; j_gene: TRBJ2-7; d_gene: TRBD1; abundance: .
CDR3aa: CASSLVPGELFF; CDR3nt: TGTGCCAGCAGTCTAGTACCCGGGGAGCTGTTTTTT; v_gene: TRBV5-1; j_gene: TRBJ2-2; d_gene: .; abundance: many
CDR3aa: CSVELAGSADTQYF; CDR3nt: TGCAGCGTTGAACTAGCGGGAAGTGCGGATACGCAGTATTTT; v_gene: TRBV29-1; j_gene: TRBJ2-3; d_gene: TRBD2; abundance: .
CDR3aa: CASSLPDGYYEQYF; CDR3nt: TGTGCCAGCAGTTTACCCGACGGTTACTACGAGCAGTACTTC; v_gene: TRBV12-3/TRBV12-4; j_gene: TRBJ2-7; d_gene: .; abundance: many
CDR3aa: CSASGVYDGYTF; CDR3nt: TGCAGTGCCTCCGGGGTCTACGATGGCTACACCTTC; v_gene: TRBV20-1; j_gene: TRBJ1-2; d_gene: .; abundance: .
CDR3aa: CASSLAGTGSDNEQFF; CDR3nt: TGTGCCAGCAGTTTAGCCGGGACAGGGTCAGACAATGAGCAGTTCTTC; v_gene: TRBV28; j_gene: TRBJ2-1; d_gene: TRBD1; abundance: many
CDR3aa: CSASGTSARVQETQYF; CDR3nt: TGCAGTGCTAGTGGGACTAGCGCCCGCGTCCAAGAGACCCAGTACTTC; v_gene: TRBV20-1; j_gene: TRBJ2-5; d_gene: TRBD2; abundance: .
CDR3aa: CASSFPWTVYGYTF; CDR3nt: TGTGCCAGCAGTTTCCCCTGGACGGTCTATGGCTACACCTTC; v_gene: TRBV27; j_gene: TRBJ1-2; d_gene: .; abundance: many
CDR3aa: CSVETGIKVAGLGEQFF; CDR3nt: TGCAGCGTTGAGACAGGGATTAAGGTAGCGGGACTGGGTGAGCAGTTCTTC; v_gene: TRBV29-1; j_gene: TRBJ2-1; d_gene: .; abundance: few
CDR3aa: CATSDFKWRQKAFF; CDR3nt: TGTGCCACCAGTGATTTTAAGTGGCGGCAGAAAGCTTTCTTT; v_gene: TRBV24-1; j_gene: TRBJ1-1; d_gene: .; abundance: .
CDR3aa: CAWKRGVFTDTQYF; CDR3nt: TGTGCCTGGAAACGCGGGGTATTCACAGATACGCAGTATTTT; v_gene: TRBV30; j_gene: TRBJ2-3; d_gene: .; abundance: many
CDR3aa: CASSRGEGSNEQFF; CDR3nt: TGTGCCAGTAGTAGGGGGGAAGGGAGCAATGAGCAGTTCTTC; v_gene: TRBV19; j_gene: TRBJ2-1; d_gene: .; abundance: few
CDR3aa: CASSPRTGGSNQPQHF; CDR3nt: TGTGCCAGCAGCCCCCGGACAGGGGGTAGTAATCAGCCCCAGCATTTT; v_gene: TRBV4-1; j_gene: TRBJ1-5; d_gene: TRBD1; abundance: few
CDR3aa: CSARDRDHQETQYF; CDR3nt: TGCAGTGCTAGAGACCGGGACCACCAAGAGACCCAGTACTTC; v_gene: TRBV20-1; j_gene: TRBJ2-5; d_gene: .; abundance: many
CDR3aa: CASSSETGTSAEAFF; CDR3nt: TGTGCCAGCAGCTCCGAGACAGGGACTTCCGCTGAAGCTTTCTTT; v_gene: TRBV11-2; j_gene: TRBJ1-1; d_gene: TRBD1; abundance: many
CDR3aa: CASSYSFSGFQREGWYNEQFF; CDR3nt: TGTGCCAGCAGTTACTCGTTCTCAGGGTTCCAGCGGGAGGGGTGGTACAATGAGCAGTTCTTC; v_gene: TRBV6-6; j_gene: TRBJ2-1; d_gene: TRBD2; abundance: many
CDR3aa: CASSEDGRGRGYTF; CDR3nt: TGTGCCAGCAGTGAAGACGGCAGGGGACGTGGCTACACCTTC; v_gene: TRBV2; j_gene: TRBJ1-2; d_gene: .; abundance: many
CDR3aa: CASSFRLGGSRAFF; CDR3nt: TGTGCCAGCAGTTTTAGACTAGGCGGTTCCAGAGCTTTCTTT; v_gene: TRBV27; j_gene: TRBJ1-1; d_gene: .; abundance: many
CDR3aa: CASSSDRGYGYTF; CDR3nt: TGTGCCAGCAGCTCAGACAGGGGTTACGGCTACACCTTC; v_gene: TRBV11-2; j_gene: TRBJ1-2; d_gene: TRBD1; abundance: many
CDR3aa: CASSSASSYNSPLHF; CDR3nt: TGTGCCAGCAGCTCCGCGAGTTCCTATAATTCACCCCTCCACTTT; v_gene: TRBV5-5; j_gene: TRBJ1-6; d_gene: .; abundance: few
CDR3aa: CASSFLSGRFYNEQFF; CDR3nt: TGTGCCAGCAGTTTTCTCAGCGGGAGGTTCTACAATGAGCAGTTCTTC; v_gene: TRBV6-9; j_gene: TRBJ2-1; d_gene: TRBD2; abundance: .
CDR3aa: CASSAGTPTDTGELFF; CDR3nt: TGTGCCAGCAGTGCCGGGACACCAACTGACACCGGGGAGCTGTTTTTT; v_gene: TRBV6-1; j_gene: TRBJ2-2; d_gene: .; abundance: many
CDR3aa: CAWSVIGQGNQPQHF; CDR3nt: TGTGCCTGGAGTGTAATAGGACAGGGCAATCAGCCCCAGCATTTT; v_gene: TRBV30; j_gene: TRBJ1-5; d_gene: TRBD1; abundance: many
CDR3aa: CSAIRNEQFF; CDR3nt: TGCAGTGCTATACGTAATGAGCAGTTCTTC; v_gene: TRBV20-1; j_gene: TRBJ2-1; d_gene: .; abundance: many
CDR3aa: CASVTSQETQYF; CDR3nt: TGTGCCAGCGTAACTAGCCAAGAGACCCAGTACTTC; v_gene: TRBV6-2/TRBV6-3; j_gene: TRBJ2-5; d_gene: .; abundance: .
CDR3aa: CASSSRDANTGELFF; CDR3nt: TGTGCCAGCAGCTCCAGGGACGCTAACACCGGGGAGCTGTTTTTT; v_gene: TRBV11-1; j_gene: TRBJ2-2; d_gene: .; abundance: few
CDR3aa: CSVVSGRETQYF; CDR3nt: TGCAGCGTTGTGTCAGGGAGAGAGACCCAGTACTTC; v_gene: TRBV29-1; j_gene: TRBJ2-5; d_gene: .; abundance: many
CDR3aa: CSVPGQGTNLGVYGYTF; CDR3nt: TGCAGCGTCCCGGGACAGGGGACTAACCTTGGGGTCTATGGCTACACCTTC; v_gene: TRBV29-1; j_gene: TRBJ1-2; d_gene: TRBD1; abundance: .
CDR3aa: CASSYGLNTEAFF; CDR3nt: TGTGCCAGCAGTTACGGCTTGAACACTGAAGCTTTCTTT; v_gene: TRBV5-1; j_gene: TRBJ1-1; d_gene: .; abundance: many
CDR3aa: CASSEAHSNQPQHF; CDR3nt: TGTGCCAGCAGTGAGGCACATAGCAATCAGCCCCAGCATTTT; v_gene: TRBV2; j_gene: TRBJ1-5; d_gene: .; abundance: many
CDR3aa: CATSRIPKTSDEQFF; CDR3nt: TGTGCCACCAGCAGGATCCCGAAGACTAGCGATGAGCAGTTCTTC; v_gene: TRBV15; j_gene: TRBJ2-1; d_gene: TRBD2; abundance: .
CDR3aa: CASSYGYGYTF; CDR3nt: TGTGCCAGCAGTTACGGCTATGGCTACACCTTC; v_gene: TRBV6-5; j_gene: TRBJ1-2; d_gene: .; abundance: many
CDR3aa: CASRKIAGVVYNEQFF; CDR3nt: TGTGCCAGCAGGAAAATAGCGGGAGTGGTGTACAATGAGCAGTTCTTC; v_gene: TRBV6-1; j_gene: TRBJ2-1; d_gene: TRBD2; abundance: few
CDR3aa: CASSRGGLAVLSHNEQFF; CDR3nt: TGTGCCAGTAGCCGAGGTGGACTAGCGGTCCTCTCCCACAATGAGCAGTTCTTC; v_gene: TRBV19; j_gene: TRBJ2-1; d_gene: TRBD2; abundance: .
CDR3aa: CASSQVGANVLTF; CDR3nt: TGTGCCAGCAGCCAGGTTGGGGCCAACGTCCTGACTTTC; v_gene: TRBV14; j_gene: TRBJ2-6; d_gene: .; abundance: many
CDR3aa: CASSLSAGLETQYF; CDR3nt: TGTGCCAGCAGTTTATCGGCAGGGTTAGAGACCCAGTACTTC; v_gene: TRBV28; j_gene: TRBJ2-5; d_gene: .; abundance: many
CDR3aa: CASSPPMGQGAYEQYF; CDR3nt: TGTGCCAGCTCACCCCCAATGGGACAGGGGGCTTACGAGCAGTACTTC; v_gene: TRBV18; j_gene: TRBJ2-7; d_gene: TRBD1; abundance: few
CDR3aa: CASSFPGRYNQPQHF; CDR3nt: TGTGCCAGTAGTTTTCCGGGACGGTACAATCAGCCCCAGCATTTT; v_gene: TRBV19; j_gene: TRBJ1-5; d_gene: .; abundance: .
CDR3aa: CSARAGYNEQFF; CDR3nt: TGCAGTGCTAGGGCTGGTTACAATGAGCAGTTCTTC; v_gene: TRBV20-1; j_gene: TRBJ2-1; d_gene: .; abundance: many
CDR3aa: CAIGRTSGRGSADTQYF; CDR3nt: TGTGCCATCGGGAGGACTAGCGGGCGTGGCTCGGCAGATACGCAGTATTTT; v_gene: TRBV10-3; j_gene: TRBJ2-3; d_gene: TRBD2; abundance: .